This T cell receptor beta chain was identified during a study of CD8 T cells in Susac syndrome. V was pared by 4 bases and J by 5 bases, with 18 bases between. CDR1 is MNHEY and CDR2 is SMNVEV in the germline V gene (reference sequence). This CDR3 has 16 amino acids. A single count supports this clonotype. When the RNA was reverse transcribed, random hexamers were used with an input of about 0.45 to 1 ug. Each CDR3 protein gets one entry after TCRdb re-called the immunoSEQ multiplex PCR reads with MiXCR. The table records some 170,000 distinct CDR3 sequences, 94% of them present only once. The sample comprised CD4+ T cells from PBMCs. The rearrangement links TRBV27 to TRBJ1-5; tentative D call: TRBD1 (6 bases). The clonotype comes from a human donor with multiple sclerosis. DNA of the CDR3: TGTGCCAGCAGTTCCTCATTACAGGGAGGGTATCAGCCCCAGCATTTT. Protein sequence: CASSSSLQGGYQPQHF.